Listed below are T cell receptor beta chains from one sample, sequenced in a study of blood T cell repertoires in COVID-19. Profiled with immunoSEQ multiplex PCR; TCRdb holds only in-frame clones, not every one. The sample has fewer than 250,000 clones, 83% seen once. Sequenced input: peripheral blood. These receptor sequences come from a woman between 40 and 50 years old with active or convalescent COVID-19. Both conserved end residues are part of each CDR3. Each record gives: D gene, clone size, J gene, V gene, CDR3 DNA, CDR3 protein. The D gene is left open where the match is weak. Only part of the rows carry a size: once, few, many, or a class if the clone is expanded.

TRBD1 | - | TRBJ2-7 | TRBV5-6 | TGTGCCAGCAGCTTGTCATCGACAGGGTTCAACGAGCAGTACTTC | CASSLSSTGFNEQYF
- | - | TRBJ1-5 | TRBV6-6 | TGTGCCAGCAGTTACCCCGTCGGAGGCCAGCCCCAGCATTTT | CASSYPVGGQPQHF
TRBD2 | - | TRBJ2-1 | TRBV13 | TGTGCCAGCACCAAGAACGGGCTAGCGGGAATGAATGAGCAGTTCTTC | CASTKNGLAGMNEQFF
- | - | TRBJ1-5 | TRBV21-1 | TGTGCCAGCACCCAATTCCGACAGGCAGGGTATCAGCCCCAGCATTTT | CASTQFRQAGYQPQHF
TRBD2 | - | TRBJ2-7 | TRBV7-2 | TGTGCCAGCAGCTTGATGCGCGGGAGTGACGAGCAGTACTTC | CASSLMRGSDEQYF
- | - | TRBJ1-6 | TRBV5-1 | TGCGCCAGCAGTTCCCGGGAAGTTCTCTCTCATTCACCCCTCCACTTT | CASSSREVLSHSPLHF
TRBD2 | - | TRBJ2-3 | TRBV7-8 | TGTGCCAGCAACTTCCCCCGGGGGGGGTCGGCAGATACGCAGTATTTT | CASNFPRGGSADTQYF
- | - | TRBJ1-3 | TRBV28 | TGTGCCAGCAGTTTAGGAGCAGGGTTCGGAAACACCATATATTTT | CASSLGAGFGNTIYF
TRBD2 | once | TRBJ2-5 | TRBV3-1/TRBV3-2 | TGTGCCAGCAGCTCTACGGGGGGCGGGAGGGGGACCCAGTACTTC | CASSSTGGGRGTQYF
TRBD1 | - | TRBJ2-1 | TRBV30 | TGTGCCTGGAGGGGACAGGGGTCGTCCTACAATGAGCAGTTCTTC | CAWRGQGSSYNEQFF
- | many | TRBJ1-2 | TRBV7-9 | TGTGCCAGCAGCCGCAATCAGGGGAATGGCTACACCTTC | CASSRNQGNGYTF
- | - | TRBJ2-7 | TRBV9 | TGTGCCAGCAGCGCCAACGGGGGGCCCCCCTACGAGCAGTACTTC | CASSANGGPPYEQYF
- | - | TRBJ1-1 | TRBV6-5 | TGTGCCAGCAGCTATGCCCCTGCCTTGAACACTGAAGCTTTCTTT | CASSYAPALNTEAFF
TRBD1 | - | TRBJ2-1 | TRBV24-1 | TGTGCCACCAGTGATTATCTTGGACAGGGAGGTTCCTACAATGAGCAGTTCTTC | CATSDYLGQGGSYNEQFF
TRBD2 | few | TRBJ2-5 | TRBV6-6 | TGTGCCAGCAGTTTCGAGGGAGGGCCTTGGGAGACCCAGTACTTC | CASSFEGGPWETQYF
- | few | TRBJ2-1 | TRBV29-1 | TGCAGCGTGAAGGGGGGGGTGACGTTCTTC | CSVKGGVTFF
TRBD2 | few | TRBJ2-1 | TRBV4-2 | TGTGCCAGCAGCCAAGATCCCCTAGCGGGGGGTGGCAATGAGCAGTTCTTC | CASSQDPLAGGGNEQFF
- | few | TRBJ2-2 | TRBV6-2/TRBV6-3 | TGTGCCAGCAGTTACAACCCCGAAACCATAGACACCGGGGAGCTGTTTTTT | CASSYNPETIDTGELFF